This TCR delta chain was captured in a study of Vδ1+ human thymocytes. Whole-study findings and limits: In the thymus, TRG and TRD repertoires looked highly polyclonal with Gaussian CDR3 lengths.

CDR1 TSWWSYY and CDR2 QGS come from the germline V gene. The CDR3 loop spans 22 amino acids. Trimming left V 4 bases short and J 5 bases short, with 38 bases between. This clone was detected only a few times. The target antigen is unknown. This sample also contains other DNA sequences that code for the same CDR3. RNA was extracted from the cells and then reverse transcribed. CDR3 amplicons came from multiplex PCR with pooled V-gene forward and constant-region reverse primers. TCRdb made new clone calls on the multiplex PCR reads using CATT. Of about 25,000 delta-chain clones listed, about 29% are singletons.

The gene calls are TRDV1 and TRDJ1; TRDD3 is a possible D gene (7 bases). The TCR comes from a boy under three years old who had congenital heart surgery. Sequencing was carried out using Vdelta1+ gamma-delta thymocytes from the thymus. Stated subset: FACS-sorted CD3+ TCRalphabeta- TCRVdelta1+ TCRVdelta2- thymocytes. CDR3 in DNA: TGTGCTCTTGGGGGGTTCTGGCCTTCCCTAGTTCCCATCGTACTGGGGACTGATAAACTCATCTTT. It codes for CALGGFWPSLVPIVLGTDKLIF.